A selection of T cell receptor beta chains follows, all from one sample in a study of blood T cell repertoires in COVID-19. Libraries were prepared by immunoSEQ multiplex PCR; TCRdb keeps only in-frame clonotypes and omits some of them. The sample includes fewer than 300,000 clones, 85% to 90% of them seen just once. Sequencing was carried out using peripheral blood. The receptors originated from a human donor in a cohort sampled during active COVID-19. Both conserved end residues are part of each CDR3.

CDR3aa: CASSSGEITDTQYF
v_gene: TRBV25-1
j_gene: TRBJ2-3

CDR3aa: CASSPGGWTEAFF
v_gene: TRBV27
j_gene: TRBJ1-1

CDR3aa: CASSYSGASYGYTF
v_gene: TRBV6-5
j_gene: TRBJ1-2

CDR3aa: CASSPPSRADTQYF
v_gene: TRBV18
j_gene: TRBJ2-3

CDR3aa: CASSQARRGALGKLFF
v_gene: TRBV3-1/TRBV3-2
j_gene: TRBJ1-4

CDR3aa: CASSLAGTGNYGYTF
v_gene: TRBV7-2
j_gene: TRBJ1-2

CDR3aa: CASSFGERCTDTQYF
v_gene: TRBV19
j_gene: TRBJ2-3

CDR3aa: CASSSLQGNTQYF
v_gene: TRBV7-2
j_gene: TRBJ2-3

CDR3aa: CASSYRSLFRGGETQYF
v_gene: TRBV5-6
j_gene: TRBJ2-5

CDR3aa: CASSHHGTDYGYTF
v_gene: TRBV19
j_gene: TRBJ1-2

CDR3aa: CASSPTGDYSNQPQHF
v_gene: TRBV23-1
j_gene: TRBJ1-5